This TCR beta chain emerged from a study of blood T cell repertoires in COVID-19. Produced via immunoSEQ multiplex PCR; TCRdb's table is partial and in-frame only. The sample lists approximately 450,000 clones, 80% to 90% occurring once. Participants were aged about 18 to 90 years, lived in 24 US areas, and enrolled virtually. Before being deemed recovered, Cohort 3 donors had two negative PCRs, clearance, or symptom resolution. Germline trimming cut 0 bases from V and 7 bases from J; bases unmatched to any gene: 7. Per the germline V gene, CDR1 is SGHRS and CDR2 is YFSETQ. The CDR3 totals 15 residues.

This chain uses TRBV5-1 with TRBJ2-5; 9 bases agree with TRBD1. The sequence derives from a man aged 25 to 40 who had recovered from COVID-19. The sample taken for sequencing was PBMCs or T cells enriched from blood (not recorded which). CDR3 DNA: TGCGCCAGCAGCTTGGAGGGACAGGGAACAGCGACCCAGTACTTC. It codes for CASSLEGQGTATQYF.